These 6 T cell receptor beta chains came from one sample sequenced in a study of CD4 T cells in relation to SARS-CoV-2 and coronaviruses (dated by TCRdb to 2020 to 2022). These receptors are not linked to any known antigen. The method was the immunoSEQ multiplex PCR assay. As stored in TCRdb, this immuneACCESS dataset retains in-frame rearrangements with V and J assigned. A fraction of the clones does not appear; measured against another copy, unresolved V genes explain less than half of the discrepancy, and the remainder lacks a known reason. The table for this sample lists roughly 28,000 clones; over 60% of them were counted only once. Approximately 21% of the sample belongs to the ten largest clones. CD4+ T cells from unexposed donors were collected before the COVID-19 pandemic (2011-2018). The EasySep CD4+ T cell isolation kit was used to isolate CD4+ T cells once the cultures had run for roughly 11 days.

Source material: CD4+ T cells from PBMCs, cultured in vitro. The receptors were sampled from a human donor in good health.

In its sample, this clone was seen a few times. The chain combines TRBV3-1 (or the pseudogene TRBV3-2) with TRBJ2-1; 10 bases are a match to TRBD2. The CDR3 has 16 residues. Germline V CDR1 and CDR2: LGHDT, YNNKEL (reference sequence). With 4 bases clipped from V and 4 bases from J, the junction kept 7 bases outside the gene matches. The CDR3 sequence is CASSLRGAGGYNEQFF. CDR3 nucleotide sequence: TGTGCCAGCAGCCTCCGGGGAGCGGGGGGGTACAATGAGCAGTTCTTC.

CDR3 sequence reads: CAISVRNTGELFF. CDR3 DNA sequence: TGTGCCATCAGTGTTCGGAACACCGGGGAGCTGTTTTTT. This chain links TRBV10-3 with TRBJ2-2; D unclear. CDR3 length: 13 amino acids. The germline V gene encodes CDR1 ENHRY and CDR2 SYGVKD. Trimming shortened V by 4 bases and J by 1 base, and 4 bases separated the two germline ends.

This clone has only a few counts. V usage is TRBV7-9 and J usage is TRBJ1-3; D may be TRBD1 (6 bases). With 5 bases removed from V and 0 bases from J, the gap between germline ends came to 11 bases. Germline CDR1 SEHNR, CDR2 FQNEAQ (reference sequence). The CDR3 contains 15 residues. CDR3 bases: TGTGCCAGCAGCATCTTGACAGGCTCTGGAAACACCATATATTTT. Residues: CASSILTGSGNTIYF.

The chain joins TRBV7-2 to TRBJ1-3; D is ambiguous. CDR3 length equals 14 residues. The V gene lost 4 bases and the J gene lost 0 bases, with 7 bases spanning the gap. Looked up from germline, CDR1 is SGHTA and CDR2 is FQGNSA. CDR3: CASSSQSSGNTIYF. In DNA, the CDR3 is TGTGCCAGCAGCTCACAGAGCTCTGGAAACACCATATATTTT.

This clone was detected only a few times. The chain is built from TRBV14 and TRBJ2-3, with D maybe TRBD1 (5 bases). The germline CDR1 and CDR2 sequences are SGHDN and FVKESK. V dropped 4 bases and J dropped 2 bases, with 10 bases sitting between them. This CDR3 has 14 amino acids. This CDR3 reads CASSPLGVTDTQYF. CDR3 in DNA: TGTGCCAGCAGCCCCCTAGGGGTCACAGATACGCAGTATTTT. Full variable domain (outside the CDR3, taken from reference TRBV14 and TRBJ2-3): EAGVTQFPSHSVIEKGQTVTLRCDPISGHDNLYWYRRVMGKEIKFLLHFVKESKQDESGMPNNRFLAERTGGTYSTLKVQPAELEDSGVYFCASSPLGVTDTQYFGPGTRLTVL.

As concerns this clone: Additional DNA sequences in this sample encode the identical CDR3. This rearrangement joins TRBV27 to TRBJ2-1; D unresolved. CDR1 and CDR2 from the germline V gene are MNHEY and SMNVEV (reference sequence). V was trimmed by 3 bases and J by 9 bases, leaving 9 bases between them. This CDR3 contains 12 residues. CDR3 nucleotide sequence: TGTGCCAGCAGTTTGGGTGCTGGTGAGCAGTTCTTC. It encodes CASSLGAGEQFF.